The clone carrying this T cell receptor beta chain has ten or more counts. Its cognate antigen is unknown. This CDR3 spans 15 amino acids. Germline-derived CDR1 and CDR2 are MNHEY and SMNVEV (reference sequence). Trimming cost V 9 bases and J 2 bases, with 16 bases left between them. It was by quantitative 5'-RACE with molecular barcodes that TCR beta libraries were made. TCRdb processed the 5' RACE reads anew with MiXCR; each CDR3 protein has one entry. The table shows more than 400,000 distinct CDR3 sequences, with 5.3% occurring only once. This sample was included in a study of CD8 T cells in ankylosing spondylitis. Findings and limits, study-wide: In peripheral blood, disease-linked CD8+ clones occurred at relatively low frequencies. Disease-linked clones were reportedly significantly enriched in matched ankylosing spondylitis synovial fluid. Characteristic, it appeared, of ankylosing spondylitis blood was a TCR beta motif of roughly eight highly homologous variants.

The chain recombines TRBV27 with TRBJ1-4; TRBD1 might be the D (6 bases). This TCR came from a male donor with ankylosing spondylitis. The sequenced sample consisted of blood, either unsorted or a sorted T cell fraction (not recorded which). CDR3 loop: CASSEGGTTNEKLFF. CDR3 coding DNA: TGTGCCAGTTCCGAGGGGGGGACGACTAATGAAAAACTGTTTTTT. The entire variable domain, with the rest obtained from reference TRBV27 and TRBJ1-4, is as follows: EAQVTQNPRYLITVTGKKLTVTCSQNMNHEYMSWYRQDPGLGLRQIYYSMNVEVTDKGDVPEGYKVSRKEKRNFPLILESPSPNQTSLYFCASSEGGTTNEKLFFGSGTQLSVL.